This is a list of T cell receptor beta chains from one sample in a study of cytomegalovirus exposure and HLA in healthy donors. Method: immunoSEQ multiplex PCR; TCRdb's copy keeps in-frame clones and lacks some. The sample lists about 140,000 clones, roughly 10% seen once, with under 2% in the top ten. The sequenced sample was PBMCs. The receptors were gathered from a man aged 50 to 60 in good health and CMV-seronegative. The CDR3 runs from the conserved cysteine through the conserved F or W. The D gene is left open where the match is weak. Clone sizes are given selectively: once, few, many, or a class where the clone is expanded.

J gene,clone size,V gene,D gene,CDR3 DNA,CDR3 protein
TRBJ1-5,few,TRBV28,TRBD1,TGTGCCAGCATCGACAACCCAGGGGGCGCGGAAGGGCAGCCCCAGCATTTT,CASIDNPGGAEGQPQHF
TRBJ1-3,few,TRBV9,-,TGTGCCAGCAGCGTTACGCCCTCTGGACACTCTGGAAACACCATATATTTT,CASSVTPSGHSGNTIYF
TRBJ1-3,-,TRBV6-6,TRBD1,TGTGCCAGCACCATAGAGGGGGCGGGAAACACCATATATTTT,CASTIEGAGNTIYF
TRBJ2-7,few,TRBV21-1,-,TGTGCCAGCAGCCCCGGGACAGGCGCACTCCGTCGCTTC,CASSPGTGALRRF
TRBJ2-5,few,TRBV7-9,-,TGTGCCGTGGGGGCAGAACAAGAGACCCAGTACTTC,CAVGAEQETQYF
TRBJ1-2,few,TRBV7-6,TRBD1,TGTGCCAGCAGCCCACTCTACAGGGGGCCCTATGGCTACACCTTC,CASSPLYRGPYGYTF
TRBJ1-1,few,TRBV12-5,-,TGTGCTAGTGGTTCGCAGGGAGGGAATACTGAAGCTTTCTTT,CASGSQGGNTEAFF
TRBJ2-1,-,TRBV2,TRBD1,TGTGCCAGCAGTCAACAGGGGGCCTACAATGAGCAGTTCTTC,CASSQQGAYNEQFF
TRBJ1-4,-,TRBV5-4,-,TGTGCCAGCAGCTTGGGAGGTGGGAATGAAAAACTGTTTTTT,CASSLGGGNEKLFF
TRBJ2-1,few,TRBV5-1,TRBD2,TGCGCCAGCAGCTCAGCCTCTAGCGGCTATTCCTACAATGAGCAGTTCTTC,CASSSASSGYSYNEQFF
TRBJ1-2,few,TRBV4-1,-,TGCGCCAGCAGCCAACCCCTGGGGACTCGGGGCTACACCTTC,CASSQPLGTRGYTF
TRBJ2-1,few,TRBV10-3,TRBD2,TGTGCCATCAGTCGACTAGCGGAAAGCTCCTACAATGAGCAGTTCTTC,CAISRLAESSYNEQFF
TRBJ1-5,-,TRBV6-5,TRBD1,TGTGCCAGCAGTCCCCCAGGGGGCGGTCAGCCCCAGCATTTT,CASSPPGGGQPQHF
TRBJ2-3,few,TRBV6-4,TRBD1,TGTGCCAGTTCCCTACGAGACAGGGGGTCAGATACGCAGTATTTT,CASSLRDRGSDTQYF
TRBJ1-1,-,TRBV10-3,TRBD1,TGTGCCATCAGTGAGGCCCGACAGGGATCGAACACTGAAGCTTTCTTT,CAISEARQGSNTEAFF
TRBJ1-2,few,TRBV6-5,-,TGTGCCAGCAAAGGGGGGGCGAGAGGCTACACCTTC,CASKGGARGYTF
TRBJ2-3,-,TRBV7-9,TRBD2,TGTGCCAGCAGCTTAGAAACTAGCGGGGGGGATACGCAGTATTTT,CASSLETSGGDTQYF
TRBJ2-5,-,TRBV7-3,TRBD2,TGTGCCAGCGCCCCTGCGGGGGGGTACCAAGAGACCCAGTACTTC,CASAPAGGYQETQYF
TRBJ2-1,-,TRBV7-8,TRBD1,TGTGCCAGCAGCTCAGGACAGGGGTCTTACAATGAGCAGTTCTTC,CASSSGQGSYNEQFF
TRBJ1-2,few,TRBV2,TRBD1,TGTGCCAGCAGTGAGTCAGTAGGTGACAGGGCGCGTGGCTACACCTTC,CASSESVGDRARGYTF
TRBJ1-2,-,TRBV7-3,-,TGTGCCAGCAGTGCGGGGGTGCTTGGCTACACCTTC,CASSAGVLGYTF
TRBJ1-5,-,TRBV7-9,TRBD1,TGTGCCAGCGGCAAAAGGAGGCCGAGACAGGGTTTTTCGGCCCAGCATTTT,CASGKRRPRQGFSAQHF
TRBJ2-5,-,TRBV29-1,TRBD2,TGCAGCGTCGGGACTACCCAAGAGACCCAGTACTTC,CSVGTTQETQYF
TRBJ1-1,few,TRBV25-1,TRBD1,TGTGCCAGCGTCGGACAGGCGAACACTGAAGCTTTCTTT,CASVGQANTEAFF
TRBJ2-5,few,TRBV9,TRBD2,TGTGCCAGCAGCGGAGGACAGGGTATGAGGCTAGCGGGGGACTCCCAAGAGACCCAGTACTTC,CASSGGQGMRLAGDSQETQYF
TRBJ2-7,-,TRBV11-2,TRBD1,TGTGCCAGCAGCCCAGGCCCAGGGGGATCCTACGAGCAGTACTTC,CASSPGPGGSYEQYF
TRBJ2-2,-,TRBV4-1,-,TGCGCCAGCAGCCCGTTTGGGGCGCGCACCGGGGAGCTGTTTTTT,CASSPFGARTGELFF
TRBJ2-7,few,TRBV9,-,TGTGCCAGCAGCTCATCCTACGAGCAGTACTTC,CASSSSYEQYF
TRBJ1-2,few,TRBV7-2,-,TGTGCCAGCAGTAACAACGTTCCGGGATTAGTAGGCTACACCTTC,CASSNNVPGLVGYTF
TRBJ2-7,few,TRBV20-1,-,TGCAGTGCTAGGGGAGACGGGGAGCAGTACTTC,CSARGDGEQYF
TRBJ2-3,few,TRBV30,-,TGTGCCTCCGGGGGAGCGCTGGATACGCAGTATTTT,CASGGALDTQYF
TRBJ2-3,few,TRBV5-1,-,TGCGCCAGCAGCTTGTGGGGGCGCTCCACAGATACGCAGTATTTT,CASSLWGRSTDTQYF
TRBJ1-2,-,TRBV7-2,TRBD1,TGTGCCAGCAACAGACAGGGTGTTTCTAACCATGGCTACACCTTC,CASNRQGVSNHGYTF
TRBJ2-1,many,TRBV15,-,TGTGCCACCAGCGACGAGCGGGTCGAATGGAATGAGCAGTTCTTC,CATSDERVEWNEQFF
TRBJ2-3,-,TRBV18,TRBD2,TGTGCCAGCTCAACTAGCGGGAATCTGGATACGCAGTATTTT,CASSTSGNLDTQYF
TRBJ2-7,few,TRBV5-1,-,TGCGCCAGCAGCTTGGTCAACTCGGACAGAGGGGACGAGCAGTACTTC,CASSLVNSDRGDEQYF
TRBJ2-3,-,TRBV6-5,TRBD2,TGTGCCAGCGGACTAGCGGATCTCACAGATACGCAGTATTTT,CASGLADLTDTQYF
TRBJ2-1,few,TRBV5-6,TRBD2,TGTGCCAGCAGCTCATGGGGACTAGCGTATAACAATGAGCAGTTCTTC,CASSSWGLAYNNEQFF
TRBJ2-7,few,TRBV7-9,TRBD1,TGTGCCAGCAGCTTAGGAGGGACAGGGGGCGAGCAGTACTTC,CASSLGGTGGEQYF
TRBJ2-3,-,TRBV5-6,TRBD2,TGTGCCAGCAGCAGGGGACTAGCGGGTGGAACAGATACGCAGTATTTT,CASSRGLAGGTDTQYF
TRBJ1-2,-,TRBV4-1,-,TGCGCCAGCAGCCATGAAAGGGCAGGGAATGGCTACACCTTC,CASSHERAGNGYTF
TRBJ2-3,few,TRBV5-4,TRBD2,TGTGCCAGCAACGGACTAGCGGGGGCGTCCACAGATACGCAGTATTTT,CASNGLAGASTDTQYF
TRBJ1-5,-,TRBV7-3,TRBD1,TGTGCCAGCAGCCCCACCCGGACAGGGAACAATCAGCCCCAGCATTTT,CASSPTRTGNNQPQHF
TRBJ2-1,few,TRBV4-1,TRBD2,TGCGCCAGCAGCCAATCCGGACTAGCCCTACAGTTCTTC,CASSQSGLALQFF
TRBJ2-3,few,TRBV10-1,TRBD2,TGCGCCAGCACTGACGGACTAGCGGGAAGCACAGATACGCAGTATTTT,CASTDGLAGSTDTQYF
TRBJ2-7,-,TRBV5-8,TRBD1,TGTGCCAGCAGCCTCGGACAGGGGGCTTTTTCCTACGAGCAGTACTTC,CASSLGQGAFSYEQYF
TRBJ2-1,-,TRBV9,TRBD2,TGTGCCAGCAGCGCTAGCGGGAGTTCCTACAATGAGCAGTTCTTC,CASSASGSSYNEQFF
TRBJ2-7,few,TRBV11-3,-,TGTGCCAGCAGCCCCTACGACAGGCCTTACTACGAGCAGTACTTC,CASSPYDRPYYEQYF